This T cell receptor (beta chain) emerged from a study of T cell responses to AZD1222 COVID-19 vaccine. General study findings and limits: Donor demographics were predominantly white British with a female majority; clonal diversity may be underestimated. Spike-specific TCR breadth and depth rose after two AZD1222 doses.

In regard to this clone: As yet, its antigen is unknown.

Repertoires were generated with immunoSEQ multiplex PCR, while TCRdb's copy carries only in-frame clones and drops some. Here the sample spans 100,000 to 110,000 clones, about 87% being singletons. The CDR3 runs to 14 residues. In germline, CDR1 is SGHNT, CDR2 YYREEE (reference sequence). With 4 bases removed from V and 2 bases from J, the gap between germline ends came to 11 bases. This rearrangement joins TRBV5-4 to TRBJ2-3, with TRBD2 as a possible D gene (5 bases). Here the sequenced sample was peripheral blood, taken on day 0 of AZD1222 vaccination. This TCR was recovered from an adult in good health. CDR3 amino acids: CASSPDLNTDTQYF. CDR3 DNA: TGTGCCAGCAGCCCGGACTTAAACACAGATACGCAGTATTTT.